The 32 T cell receptor beta chains in this list originate from one sample, sequenced in a study of T cells after yellow fever vaccination. TCRdb used MiXCR to reprocess the 5' RACE reads, holding one entry per CDR3 protein. The sample lists 450,000 to 550,000 distinct CDR3 sequences, around a fifth seen once, with roughly a sixth in the top ten. The starting material was PBMCs, obtained about 21 days after the first yellow fever vaccination. These receptors came from a man younger than 35 who received the YFV17D yellow fever vaccine.

The genes are TRBV7-2 and TRBJ1-4; no clear D gene. CDR3 size: 13 residues. V was pared by 5 bases and J by 4 bases, with 8 bases between. Germline CDR1 and CDR2: SGHTA and FQGNSA. The CDR3 protein is CASSPDLNEKLFF. Here the CDR3 DNA reads TGTGCCAGCAGCCCCGACCTTAATGAAAAACTGTTTTTT.

This clonotype turned up a few times. The chain carries TRBV24-1 and TRBJ2-1; 7 bases agree with TRBD1. Germline V gene sequence: CDR1 KGHDR, CDR2 SFDVKD. The CDR3 has 16 amino acids. V gave up 4 bases and J gave up 3 bases; unmatched junction bases: 8. The CDR3 is CATSDIRGNSYNEQFF. The CDR3 DNA follows: TGTGCCACCAGTGACATCAGGGGGAATAGCTACAATGAGCAGTTCTTC.

This chain links TRBV12-3 or TRBV12-4 with TRBJ2-1, with 11 bases aligning to TRBD2. The CDR3 totals 15 residues. V trimming: 6 bases; J trimming: 8 bases; junction bases outside the gene matches: 9. The DNA for the CDR3 is TGTGCCAGCAGCCTCAGGGGACTAGCGGCGGATGAGCAGTTCTTC. Translating it yields CASSLRGLAADEQFF.

This chain links TRBV6-5 with TRBJ2-7, with D possibly TRBD1 on 5 matching bases. The CDR3 is 17 residues long. V gave up 0 bases and J gave up 2 bases, with 17 bases separating them. Germline CDR1 and CDR2: MNHEY and SVGAGI. The CDR3 spells CASSYSRTGKTTYEQYF. The CDR3 nucleotides are TGTGCCAGCAGTTACTCGAGAACAGGCAAAACCACCTACGAGCAGTACTTC.

This clonotype turned up a few times. The chain recombines TRBV20-1 with TRBJ1-2; D might be TRBD1 (5 bases). Per the germline V gene, CDR1 is DFQATT and CDR2 is SNEGSKA (reference sequence). Trimming shortened V by 5 bases and J by 7 bases, and 20 bases separated the two germline ends. This CDR3 has 14 amino acids. The CDR3 loop is CSAGGGTVGSGYTF. The CDR3 DNA sequence: TGCAGTGCTGGAGGAGGGACCGTAGGCTCTGGCTACACCTTC.

The rearrangement joins TRBV4-1 to TRBJ1-2; unclear D gene. The CDR3 spans 15 residues. Germline V gene lookup returns CDR1 MGHRA and CDR2 YSYEKL. The V and J ends lost 4 bases and 1 base respectively, with 13 bases between them. CDR3 loop: CASSPPNGGNYGYTF. The CDR3 bases are TGCGCCAGCAGCCCCCCTAACGGTGGTAACTATGGCTACACCTTC.

The chain joins TRBV6-5 to TRBJ1-5; D is unresolved. V was trimmed by 0 bases and J by 6 bases, leaving 12 bases between them. The CDR3 loop spans 15 amino acids. The germline V gene has CDR1 MNHEY and CDR2 SVGAGI. The CDR3 nucleotides read TGTGCCAGCAGTTACTCGAGGAGGGAGGGTCAGCCCCAGCATTTT. This translates into CASSYSRREGQPQHF.

This chain links TRBV9 with TRBJ1-2; tentative D call: TRBD1 (5 bases). This CDR3 region has 17 residues. Germline V gives CDR1 SGDLS, CDR2 YYNGEE. The V and J ends lost 0 bases and 4 bases respectively, with 19 bases between them. The chain's CDR3 is CASSVVPGFAMSYGYTF. CDR3 nucleotide sequence: TGTGCCAGCAGCGTAGTTCCAGGGTTCGCCATGTCCTATGGCTACACCTTC.

The table lists this clonotype with many counts. The rearrangement links TRBV12-3 or TRBV12-4 to TRBJ2-3, with no clear D. Between the trimmed V and J ends, which lost 2 bases and 7 bases, there was a span of 4 bases. The CDR3 runs to 11 residues. CDR3 residues: CASSLRYTQYF. CDR3 coding DNA: TGTGCCAGCAGTTTACGATATACGCAGTATTTT.

The chain recombines TRBV27 with TRBJ2-7; D is undetermined. Germline CDR1 reads MNHEY; CDR2 reads SMNVEV (reference sequence). Trimming removed 6 bases at V and 6 bases at J, with 21 bases between. The CDR3 is made up of 15 amino acids. The DNA for the CDR3 is TGTGCCAGCAGCAATTACCCGGGCTTCTCCGTCGAGCAGTACTTC. It specifies CASSNYPGFSVEQYF.

This clonotype was recorded at least ten times. The chain has TRBV4-2 and TRBJ2-3; 13 bases are shared with TRBD2. The CDR3 spans 14 residues. CDR1 is LGHNA and CDR2 is YNFKEQ in the germline V gene. V lost 2 bases to trimming and J lost 10 bases; unmatched junction nucleotides: 3. The CDR3 region has the DNA TGTGCCAGCAGCCAACCGGGACTAGCGGGGCCGCAGTATTTT. It yields the protein CASSQPGLAGPQYF.

The chain employs TRBV25-1 and TRBJ2-3, with a weak D call TRBD2 (5 bases). This CDR3 spans 13 amino acids. Trimming shortened V by 1 base and J by 5 bases, and 7 bases separated the two germline ends. Germline CDR1 and CDR2: MGHDK and SYGVNS. CDR3 sequence reads: CASSEWEIDTQYF. CDR3 nucleotides: TGTGCCAGCAGTGAATGGGAGATAGATACGCAGTATTTT.

This clonotype was detected only a few times. The rearrangement joins TRBV13 to TRBJ2-3, with unresolved D. The CDR3 consists of 14 residues. Germline CDR1 is PRHDT and CDR2 is FYEKMQ (reference sequence). Trimming removed 3 bases at V and 3 bases at J, with 10 bases between. The CDR3 region is CASSFMWFTDTQYF. In DNA form, the CDR3 reads TGTGCCAGCAGCTTCATGTGGTTTACAGATACGCAGTATTTT. The whole variable domain, remainder taken from reference TRBV13 and TRBJ2-3, is AAGVIQSPRHLIKEKRETATLKCYPIPRHDTVYWYQQGPGQDPQFLISFYEKMQSDKGSIPDRFSAQQFSDYHSELNMSSLELGDSALYFCASSFMWFTDTQYFGPGTRLTVL.

This clonotype turned up a few times. The rearrangement links TRBV4-1 to TRBJ1-2, with unresolved D. From germline, CDR1 is MGHRA and CDR2 YSYEKL. V was cut by 0 bases and J by 8 bases, with 4 bases left in between. The CDR3 length is 11 residues. The CDR3 coding sequence is TGCGCCAGCAGCCAAGAAGTGGGCTACACCTTC. Protein: CASSQEVGYTF.

The CDR3 nucleotides are TGTGCCAGCAATAGGAAATGGACTACCTACGAGCAGTACTTC. It encodes CASNRKWTTYEQYF. The chain uses TRBV6-1 and TRBJ2-7; weak D call: TRBD2 (6 bases). The CDR3 runs 14 residues. Trimming cost V 7 bases and J 2 bases, with 15 bases left between them. The germline gives CDR1 MNHNS, CDR2 SASEGT.

The J gene is TRBJ2-1, the V gene TRBV7-6; 9 bases line up with TRBD2. The CDR3 is 19 amino acids. CDR1 SGHVS and CDR2 FNYEAQ come from the germline V gene. V lost 0 bases, J lost 0 bases, and 9 bases stayed unmatched. Here the CDR3 DNA reads TGTGCCAGCAGCTTAGCGTGGGCGGGGGGGCTTCGCTCCTACAATGAGCAGTTCTTC. It is translated as CASSLAWAGGLRSYNEQFF.

This clonotype was seen only a few times. The chain employs TRBV12-3 or TRBV12-4 and TRBJ1-2, with D possibly matching TRBD1 (6 bases). Between the trimmed V and J ends, which lost 5 bases and 4 bases, there was a span of 14 bases. CDR3 size: 14 residues. CDR3 amino acids: CASSRRGFGYGYTF. The CDR3, as DNA: TGTGCCAGCAGTCGCAGGGGCTTTGGCTATGGCTACACCTTC.

The chain recombines TRBV7-9 with TRBJ2-1, with TRBD1 matching over 8 bases. The CDR3 consists of 13 residues. Per germline, CDR1 SEHNR and CDR2 FQNEAQ (reference sequence). With 6 bases clipped from V and 7 bases from J, the junction kept 5 bases outside the gene matches. CDR3 DNA sequence: TGTGCCAGCAGGACAACAGGGGGAAATGAGCAGTTCTTC. Protein product: CASRTTGGNEQFF. Looking up the rest from reference TRBV7-9 and TRBJ2-1 gives the full variable domain: DTGVSQNPRHKITKRGQNVTFRCDPISEHNRLYWYRQTLGQGPEFLTYFQNEAQLEKSRLLSDRFSAERPKGSFSTLEIQRTEQGDSAMYLCASRTTGGNEQFFGPGTRLTVL.

The rearrangement links TRBV4-1 to TRBJ2-1; D could derive from TRBD1 or TRBD2 (7 bases each). Trimming removed 4 bases from V and 3 bases from J, with 13 bases in between. Germline CDR1 reads MGHRA; CDR2 reads YSYEKL. The CDR3 extends over 15 amino acids. This chain's CDR3 is CASSPQGGGYNEQFF. CDR3 nucleotide sequence: TGCGCCAGCAGCCCCCAGGGGGGGGGCTACAATGAGCAGTTCTTC.

The chain carries TRBV6-6 and TRBJ2-7; D possibly matches TRBD1 or TRBD2 (5 bases each). Germline lookup yields CDR1 MNHNY and CDR2 SVGAGI (reference sequence). This CDR3 is 10 amino acids long. V was cut by 8 bases and J by 6 bases, with 8 bases left in between. CDR3 in DNA: TGTGCCAGCGGGGACGGCGAGCAGTACGTC. Translated: CASGDGEQYV.

In this sample, this clonotype turned up a few times. CDR3 residues: CASSYLGSTGELFF. CDR3 bases: TGCGCCAGCAGCTACCTCGGTTCCACCGGGGAGCTGTTTTTT. The chain employs TRBV5-1 and TRBJ2-2; D gene unclear. Germline V gene data show CDR1 as SGHRS and CDR2 as YFSETQ. The CDR3 is 14 residues long. The V end was cut by 3 bases, the J end by 4 bases, with 10 bases between.

The chain combines TRBV7-2 with TRBJ1-6; D unclear. Germline values: CDR1 SGHTA, CDR2 FQGNSA. The CDR3 runs 12 residues. Trimming stripped 5 bases from V and 4 bases from J, with 3 bases between. The CDR3: CASSQYNSPLHF. The CDR3 bases are TGTGCCAGCAGCCAATATAATTCACCCCTCCACTTT.

This clonotype occurred many times. The chain combines TRBV12-3 or TRBV12-4 with TRBJ2-5, with D possibly being TRBD1 (5 bases). V gave up 0 bases and J gave up 9 bases, with 11 bases separating them. The CDR3 length is 13 residues. CDR3 protein: CASSLAVEGAQYF. CDR3 bases: TGTGCCAGCAGTTTAGCGGTCGAAGGGGCCCAGTACTTC.

This clonotype was detected ten times or more. The V gene is TRBV19, the J gene TRBJ1-5; D not certain. Germline V lookup: CDR1 LNHDA, CDR2 SQIVND (reference sequence). V gave up 7 bases and J gave up 6 bases, with 13 bases separating them. The CDR3 has 13 amino acids. The CDR3 loop is CASTGSMVQPQHF. The CDR3 DNA reads TGTGCCAGTACTGGTTCTATGGTTCAGCCCCAGCATTTT.

V gene TRBV30 combines with J gene TRBJ1-6, with a tentative D call TRBD1 (5 bases). The CDR3 extends over 13 amino acids. In germline, CDR1 is GTSNPN, CDR2 SVGIG (reference sequence). The V end lost 3 bases, the J end lost 11 bases, and 14 bases lay between the germline ends. The CDR3 reads CAWSLTGETPLHF. CDR3 coding DNA: TGTGCCTGGAGCCTCACGGGGGAAACACCCCTCCACTTT.

This clonotype was seen a few times. This chain joins TRBV15 and TRBJ2-7; no firm D call. Germline-derived CDR1 and CDR2 are LNHNV and YYDKDF (reference sequence). V lost 0 bases to trimming and J lost 5 bases, with 2 bases between them. This CDR3 is 11 amino acids long. The CDR3 nucleotides are TGTGCCACCAGCAGAGAAGACGAGCAGTACGTC. Its protein is CATSREDEQYV.

V usage is TRBV29-1 and J usage is TRBJ2-7; the match to TRBD1 covers 7 bases. Losses at the gene ends were 4 bases for V and 3 bases for J; bases not matched to a gene: 9. Germline assignment: CDR1 SQVTM and CDR2 ANQGSEA. This CDR3 has 14 residues. The CDR3 sequence is CSVGGTETFYEQYF. The CDR3 DNA reads as TGCAGCGTTGGTGGGACAGAAACCTTCTACGAGCAGTACTTC.

This clonotype was seen only a few times. The chain uses TRBV6-5 and TRBJ1-3, with D possibly TRBD1 on 6 matching bases. Trimming removed 6 bases from V and 4 bases from J, with 19 bases in between. The V gene's germline CDR1 is MNHEY and CDR2 SVGAGI. The length of the CDR3 is 16 residues. CDR3 amino acids: CASSYGAGANGNTIYF. The CDR3 DNA reads TGTGCCAGCAGCTACGGGGCGGGGGCTAACGGAAACACCATATATTTT.

The rearrangement uses TRBV7-9 and TRBJ1-1; D is undetermined. The CDR3 is 15 residues long. V was trimmed by 5 bases and J by 4 bases, leaving 17 bases between them. The germline gives CDR1 SEHNR, CDR2 FQNEAQ (reference sequence). The CDR3 DNA is TGTGCCAGCAGCCCTAGCCGGAGTGTGGGCACTGAAGCTTTCTTT. Translating gives CASSPSRSVGTEAFF.

V is TRBV5-6 and J is TRBJ2-5; D is ambiguous. Germline V gene lookup returns CDR1 SGHDT and CDR2 YYEEEE. V gave up 0 bases and J gave up 2 bases, with 8 bases separating them. The CDR3 covers 14 residues. This CDR3 is CASSLAFNQETQYF. The CDR3 coding sequence is TGTGCCAGCAGCTTGGCCTTCAATCAAGAGACCCAGTACTTC.

V gene TRBV6-2 or TRBV6-3 combines with J gene TRBJ1-5; D gene ambiguous. The CDR3 covers 15 residues. V shed 5 bases and J shed 0 bases, with 11 bases lying between them. Germline assignment: CDR1 MNHEY and CDR2 SVGEGT. CDR3 coding DNA: TGTGCCAGCAGTCCGCCCCGCGTTAGCAATCAGCCCCAGCATTTT. It codes for CASSPPRVSNQPQHF.

The genes are TRBV20-1 and TRBJ2-3; 10 bases are shared with TRBD2. Trimming at V came to 5 bases and at J to 4 bases, leaving 9 bases not matched to a gene. Germline loops: CDR1 DFQATT, CDR2 SNEGSKA (reference sequence). CDR3 length equals 15 residues. CDR3 residues: CSAQTSGVLADTQYF. CDR3 in DNA: TGCAGTGCTCAAACTAGCGGGGTGCTAGCAGATACGCAGTATTTT.